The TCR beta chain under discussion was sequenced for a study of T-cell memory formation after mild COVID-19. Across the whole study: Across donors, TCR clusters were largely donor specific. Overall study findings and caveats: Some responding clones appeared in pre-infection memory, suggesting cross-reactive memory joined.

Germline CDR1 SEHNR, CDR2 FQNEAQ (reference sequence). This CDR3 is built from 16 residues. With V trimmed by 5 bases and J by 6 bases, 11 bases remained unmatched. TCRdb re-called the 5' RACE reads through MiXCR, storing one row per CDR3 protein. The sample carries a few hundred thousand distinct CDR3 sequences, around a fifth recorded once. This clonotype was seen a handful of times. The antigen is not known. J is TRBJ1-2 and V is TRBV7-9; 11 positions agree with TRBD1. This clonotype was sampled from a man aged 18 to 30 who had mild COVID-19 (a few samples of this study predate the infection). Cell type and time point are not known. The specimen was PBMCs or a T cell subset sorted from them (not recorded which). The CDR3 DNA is TGTGCCAGCAGCCTCGGCGGGACAGGGGGTAATAATGGCTACACCTTC. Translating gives CASSLGGTGGNNGYTF.